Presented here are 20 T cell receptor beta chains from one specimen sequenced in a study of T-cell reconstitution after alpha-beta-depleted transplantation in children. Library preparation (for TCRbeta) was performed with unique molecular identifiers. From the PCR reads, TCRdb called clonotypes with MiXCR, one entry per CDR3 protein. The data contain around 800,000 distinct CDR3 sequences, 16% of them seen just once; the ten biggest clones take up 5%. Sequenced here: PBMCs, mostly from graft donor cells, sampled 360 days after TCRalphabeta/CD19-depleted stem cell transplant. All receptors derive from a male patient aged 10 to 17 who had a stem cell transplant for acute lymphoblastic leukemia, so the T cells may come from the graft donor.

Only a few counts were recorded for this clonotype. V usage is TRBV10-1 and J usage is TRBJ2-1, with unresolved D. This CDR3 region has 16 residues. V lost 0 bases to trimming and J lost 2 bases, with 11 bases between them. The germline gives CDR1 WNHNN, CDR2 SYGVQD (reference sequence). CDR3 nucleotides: TGCGCCAGCAGTGAGTCTCGCTGGCCCCCCTACAATGAGCAGTTCTTC. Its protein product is CASSESRWPPYNEQFF.

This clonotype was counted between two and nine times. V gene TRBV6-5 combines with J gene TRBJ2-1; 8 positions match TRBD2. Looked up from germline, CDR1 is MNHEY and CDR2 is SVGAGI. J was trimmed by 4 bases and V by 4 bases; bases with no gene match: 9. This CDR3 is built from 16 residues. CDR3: CASSWSGAGAYNEQFF. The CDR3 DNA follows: TGTGCCAGCAGTTGGTCCGGAGCGGGAGCTTACAATGAGCAGTTCTTC.

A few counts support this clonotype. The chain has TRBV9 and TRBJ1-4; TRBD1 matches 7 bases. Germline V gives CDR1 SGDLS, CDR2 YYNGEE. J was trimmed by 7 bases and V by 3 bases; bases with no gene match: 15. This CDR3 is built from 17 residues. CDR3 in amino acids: CASSARTGGLSGEKLFF. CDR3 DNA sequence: TGTGCCAGCAGCGCCCGGACAGGAGGGCTCTCTGGTGAAAAACTGTTTTTT.

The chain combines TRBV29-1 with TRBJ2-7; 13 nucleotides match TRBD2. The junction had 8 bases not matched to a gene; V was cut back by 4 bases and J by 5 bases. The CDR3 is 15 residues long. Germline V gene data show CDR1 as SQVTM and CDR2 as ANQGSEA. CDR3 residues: CSVGMTSGRIDEQYF. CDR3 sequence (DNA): TGCAGCGTTGGGATGACTAGCGGGAGGATCGACGAGCAGTACTTC.

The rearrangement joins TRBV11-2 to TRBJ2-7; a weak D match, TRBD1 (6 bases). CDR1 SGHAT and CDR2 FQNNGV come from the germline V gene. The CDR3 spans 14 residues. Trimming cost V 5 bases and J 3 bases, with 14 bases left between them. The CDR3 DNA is TGTGCCAGCAGCACGACAGGACGCTACTACGAGCAGTACTTC. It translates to CASSTTGRYYEQYF.

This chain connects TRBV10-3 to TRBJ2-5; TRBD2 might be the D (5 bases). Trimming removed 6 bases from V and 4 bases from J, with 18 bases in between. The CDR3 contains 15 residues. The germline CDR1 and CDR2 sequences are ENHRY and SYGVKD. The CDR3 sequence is CAISTGMPPGETQYF. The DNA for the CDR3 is TGTGCCATCAGCACGGGGATGCCCCCGGGAGAGACCCAGTACTTC.

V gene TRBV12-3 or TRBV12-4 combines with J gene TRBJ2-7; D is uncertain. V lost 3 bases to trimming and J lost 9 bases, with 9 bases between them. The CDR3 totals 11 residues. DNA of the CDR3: TGTGCCAGCAGTTTCTCGTTGCGGCAGTACTTC. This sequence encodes CASSFSLRQYF.

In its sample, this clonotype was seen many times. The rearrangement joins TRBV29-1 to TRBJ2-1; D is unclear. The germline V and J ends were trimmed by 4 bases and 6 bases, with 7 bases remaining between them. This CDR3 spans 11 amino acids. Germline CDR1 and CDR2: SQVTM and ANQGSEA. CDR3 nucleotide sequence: TGCAGCGTTGGGAAGGGCAATGAGCAGTTCTTC. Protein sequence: CSVGKGNEQFF.

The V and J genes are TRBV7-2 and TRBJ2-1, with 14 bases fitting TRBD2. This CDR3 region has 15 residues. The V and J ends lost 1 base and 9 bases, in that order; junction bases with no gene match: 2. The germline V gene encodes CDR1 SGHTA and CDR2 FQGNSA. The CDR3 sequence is CASSLGLAGGFEQFF. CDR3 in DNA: TGTGCCAGCAGCTTAGGACTAGCGGGAGGGTTTGAGCAGTTCTTC.

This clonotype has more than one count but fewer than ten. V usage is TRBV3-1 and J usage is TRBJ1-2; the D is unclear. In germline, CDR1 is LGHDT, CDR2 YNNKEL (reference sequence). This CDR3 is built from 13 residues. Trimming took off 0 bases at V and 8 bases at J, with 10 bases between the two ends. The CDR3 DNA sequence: TGTGCCAGCAGCCAAGAGGGAGGGTGGGGCTACACCTTC. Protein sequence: CASSQEGGWGYTF.

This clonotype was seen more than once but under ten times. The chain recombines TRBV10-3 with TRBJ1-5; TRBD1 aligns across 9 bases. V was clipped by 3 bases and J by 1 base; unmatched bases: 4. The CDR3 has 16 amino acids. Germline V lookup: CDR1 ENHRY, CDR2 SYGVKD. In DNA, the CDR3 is TGTGCCATCAGTGACCCGGACAGGGGAAGCAATCAGCCCCAGCATTTT. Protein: CAISDPDRGSNQPQHF.

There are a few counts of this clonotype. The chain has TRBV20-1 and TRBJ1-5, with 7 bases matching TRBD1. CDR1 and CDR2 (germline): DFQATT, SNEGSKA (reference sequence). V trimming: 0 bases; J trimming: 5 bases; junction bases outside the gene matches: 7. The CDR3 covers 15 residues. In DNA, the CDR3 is TGCAGTGCTAGAGATCTCGACAGGGAATATCAGCCCCAGCATTTT. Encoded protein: CSARDLDREYQPQHF.

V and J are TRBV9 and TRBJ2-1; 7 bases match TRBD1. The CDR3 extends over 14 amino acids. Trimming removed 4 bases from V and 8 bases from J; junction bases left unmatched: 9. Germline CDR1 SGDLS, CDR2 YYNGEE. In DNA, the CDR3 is TGTGCCAGCAGCTTCCGCAGGGGGACCCATGAGCAGTTCTTC. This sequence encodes CASSFRRGTHEQFF.

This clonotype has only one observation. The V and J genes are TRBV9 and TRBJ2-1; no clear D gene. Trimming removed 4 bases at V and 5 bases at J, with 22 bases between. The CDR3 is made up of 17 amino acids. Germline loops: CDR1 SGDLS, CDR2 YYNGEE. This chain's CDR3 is CASSSWVRPYPDNEQFF. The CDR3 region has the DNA TGTGCCAGCAGCTCGTGGGTACGTCCTTACCCAGACAATGAGCAGTTCTTC.

The CDR3 loop reads CASSQWEGPYNEQFF. Here the CDR3 DNA reads TGTGCCAGCAGTCAGTGGGAGGGCCCGTACAATGAGCAGTTCTTC. The chain is built from TRBV28 and TRBJ2-1; 7 bases map to TRBD2. CDR1 is MDHEN and CDR2 is SYDVKM in the germline V gene. CDR3 length equals 15 residues. Trimming removed 5 bases from V and 4 bases from J; junction bases left unmatched: 8.

CDR3 bases: TGTGCCAGCAGTTTTCTAGCGGACACCGGGGAGCTGTTTTTT. This encodes CASSFLADTGELFF. The V gene is TRBV12-3 or TRBV12-4, the J gene TRBJ2-2; the match to TRBD2 covers 7 bases. CDR3 size: 14 residues. Trimming removed 3 bases from V and 3 bases from J; junction bases left unmatched: 1.

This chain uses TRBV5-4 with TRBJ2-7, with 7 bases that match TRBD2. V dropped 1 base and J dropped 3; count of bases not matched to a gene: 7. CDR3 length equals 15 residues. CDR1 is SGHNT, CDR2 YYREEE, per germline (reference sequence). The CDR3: CASSLKWGGDYEQYF. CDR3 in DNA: TGTGCCAGCAGCTTGAAGTGGGGAGGGGACTACGAGCAGTACTTC.

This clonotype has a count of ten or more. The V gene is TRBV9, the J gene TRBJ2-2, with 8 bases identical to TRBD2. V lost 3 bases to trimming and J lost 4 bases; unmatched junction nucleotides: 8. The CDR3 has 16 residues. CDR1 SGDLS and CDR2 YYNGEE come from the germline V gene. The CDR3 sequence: CASSASGRASTGELFF. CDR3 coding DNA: TGTGCCAGCAGCGCCTCCGGGAGGGCGAGCACCGGGGAGCTGTTTTTT.

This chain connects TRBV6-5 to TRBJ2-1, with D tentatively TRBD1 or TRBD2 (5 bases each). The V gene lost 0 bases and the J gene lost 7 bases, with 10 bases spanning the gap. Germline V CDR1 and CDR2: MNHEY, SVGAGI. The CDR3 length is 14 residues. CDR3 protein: CASSYSVWGNEQFF. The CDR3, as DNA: TGTGCCAGCAGTTACTCGGTGTGGGGGAATGAGCAGTTCTTC.

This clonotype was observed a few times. The CDR3 region is CASSLSGTSDTGELFF. The CDR3 DNA reads as TGTGCCAGCAGCTTATCCGGGACTAGCGATACCGGGGAGCTGTTTTTT. V usage is TRBV13 and J usage is TRBJ2-2; 10 nucleotides agree with TRBD2. With V trimmed by 2 bases and J by 5 bases, 5 bases remained unmatched. The CDR3 is made up of 16 amino acids. Germline lookup yields CDR1 PRHDT and CDR2 FYEKMQ (reference sequence).